This T cell receptor (beta chain) was sequenced for a study of OX40 agonist ivuxolimab in advanced cancers. Study at large: Averaging about 60 years in age, with a range of about 23 to 80, the cohort was about 86% male. It was permissible to have had prior anti-PD-1, anti-PD-L1 or anti-CTLA-4 therapy, and around 40% had some. Study outcomes and limitations: CD8+ T cells were the subset that, on average, had more expanded clones than CD4+.

The ends were cut back, 1 base at V and 12 bases at J, with 10 bases in the middle. Germline CDR1 SEHNR, CDR2 FQNEAQ (reference sequence). The CDR3 is made up of 12 amino acids. This clone was observed once. Its antigen is as yet unknown. The data were produced by immunoSEQ multiplex PCR, yet TCRdb's version contains in-frame clones alone and is incomplete. Of about 49,000 clones in the sample, 65% to 85% were seen once. Sample: CD4+ or CD8+ T cells sorted from blood, taken in a trial of the OX40 agonist ivuxolimab. The receptor was derived from an adult with an advanced solid tumor such as melanoma, head and neck, liver or kidney cancer. This chain connects TRBV7-9 to TRBJ2-1, with D possibly matching TRBD2 (5 bases). This CDR3 is CASSLGAVGQFF. The CDR3 coding sequence is TGTGCCAGCAGCTTAGGAGCGGTGGGGCAGTTCTTC.